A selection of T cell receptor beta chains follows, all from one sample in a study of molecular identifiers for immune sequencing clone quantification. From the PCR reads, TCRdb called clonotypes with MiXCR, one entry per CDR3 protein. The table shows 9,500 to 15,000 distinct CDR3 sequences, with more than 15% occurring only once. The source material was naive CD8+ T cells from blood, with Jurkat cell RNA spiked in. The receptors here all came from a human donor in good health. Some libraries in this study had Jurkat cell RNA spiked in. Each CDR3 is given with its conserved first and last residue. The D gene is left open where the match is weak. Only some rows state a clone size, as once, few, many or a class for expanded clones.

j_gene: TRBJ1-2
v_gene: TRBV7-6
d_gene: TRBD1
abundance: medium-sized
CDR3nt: TGTGCCAGCAGCCATGAAGTTTTCGGACAGGACCCATTCAGCTATGGCTACACCTTC
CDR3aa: CASSHEVFGQDPFSYGYTF

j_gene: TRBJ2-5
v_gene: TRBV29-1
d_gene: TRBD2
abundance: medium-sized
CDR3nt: TGCAGCGTTGAGGGGACTAGCGGGAGGGCTTGGTACCAAGAGACCCAGTACTTC
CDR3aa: CSVEGTSGRAWYQETQYF

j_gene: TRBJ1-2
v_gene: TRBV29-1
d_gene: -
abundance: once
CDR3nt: TGCGGCGCCCCTGACAGGTCTAGGGGCTACACCTTC
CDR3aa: CGAPDRSRGYTF

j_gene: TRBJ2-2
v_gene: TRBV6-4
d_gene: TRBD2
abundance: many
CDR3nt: TGTGCCAGCAGTCCTCGGAGGGTAGCGGGAGGGATCACCGGGGAGCTGTTTTTT
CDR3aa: CASSPRRVAGGITGELFF

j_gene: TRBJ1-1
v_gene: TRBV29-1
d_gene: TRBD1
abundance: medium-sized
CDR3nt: TGCAGCGTTCGGCTAGTCCAAGGGGGCTCGGACACTGAAGCTTTCTTT
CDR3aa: CSVRLVQGGSDTEAFF

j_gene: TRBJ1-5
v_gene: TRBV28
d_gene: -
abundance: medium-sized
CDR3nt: TGTGCCAGCAGTTTTTTAGTGGAAGGGGAAGGGGGTCAGCCCCAGCATTTT
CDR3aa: CASSFLVEGEGGQPQHF

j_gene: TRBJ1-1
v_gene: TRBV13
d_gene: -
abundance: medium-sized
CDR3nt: TGTGCCAGCAGCTTAGAGTCAGGGGCGCCCACTGAAGCTTTCTTT
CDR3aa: CASSLESGAPTEAFF

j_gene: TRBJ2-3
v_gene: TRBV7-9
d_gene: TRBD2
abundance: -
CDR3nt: TGTGCCAGCAGCCAAGGACTAGCGGGAGTCACAGATACGCAGTATTTT
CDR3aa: CASSQGLAGVTDTQYF

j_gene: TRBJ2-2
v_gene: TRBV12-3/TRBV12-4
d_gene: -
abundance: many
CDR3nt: TGTGCCAGCAGTACGGGCCCAGCGAACACCGGGGAGCTGTTTTTT
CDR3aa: CASSTGPANTGELFF

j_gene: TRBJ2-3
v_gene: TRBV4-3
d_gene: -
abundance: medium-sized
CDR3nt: TGCGCCAGCAGCCAGAATTCCGAGGGCCCTAACACAGATACGCAGTATTTT
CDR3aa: CASSQNSEGPNTDTQYF

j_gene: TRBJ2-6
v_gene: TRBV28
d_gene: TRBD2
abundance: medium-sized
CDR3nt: TGTGCCAGCAGTTTCTGGACTAGCAGTTCGCCTGGGGCCAACGTCCTGACTTTC
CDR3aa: CASSFWTSSSPGANVLTF

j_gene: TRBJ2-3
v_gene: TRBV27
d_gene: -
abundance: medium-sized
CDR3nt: TGTGCCAGCAGTTCCCCTGGAGATACGCAGTATTTT
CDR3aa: CASSSPGDTQYF

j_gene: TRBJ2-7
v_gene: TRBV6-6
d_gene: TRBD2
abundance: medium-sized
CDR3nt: TGTGCCAGCGGGACTAGCGGGATTTCCGAGCAGTACTTC
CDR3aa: CASGTSGISEQYF

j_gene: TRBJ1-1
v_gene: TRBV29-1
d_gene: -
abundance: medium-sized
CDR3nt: TGCAGCGTGCGCCACAGCACGGAGGAAGCTTTCTTT
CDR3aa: CSVRHSTEEAFF

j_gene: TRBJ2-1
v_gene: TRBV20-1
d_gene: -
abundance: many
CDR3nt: TGCAGTGCTAGAGATGGGACTGGCGCTTACAATGAGCAGTTCTTC
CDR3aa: CSARDGTGAYNEQFF

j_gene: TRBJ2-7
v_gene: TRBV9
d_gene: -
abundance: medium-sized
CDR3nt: TGTGCCAGCGGGTCTGCGGGACGCCCCTACGAGCAGTACTTC
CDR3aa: CASGSAGRPYEQYF